In this sample, the clone carrying this TCR beta chain turned up many times. These data originate in a study of T-cell memory formation after mild COVID-19. Germline CDR1 SGHRS, CDR2 YFSETQ. The CDR3 is 15 residues long. Trimming stripped 5 bases from V and 5 bases from J, with 19 bases between. TCRdb redid the calling of the 5' RACE reads with MiXCR, one entry per CDR3 protein. The repertoire holds roughly 450,000 distinct CDR3 sequences, with about a sixth as singletons. This clonotype was sampled from a young man who had mild COVID-19 (a few samples of this study predate the infection). Cell type and time point are not known. The sample comprised PBMCs or a T cell subset sorted from them (not recorded which). The chain carries TRBV5-1 and TRBJ1-1; D uncertain. CDR3 region: CASRHYGRGRTEAFF. DNA for the CDR3: TGCGCCAGCAGACACTACGGGAGAGGGAGGACTGAAGCTTTCTTT.